This T cell receptor beta chain was found in a study of T cells in Graves' hyperthyroidism and ophthalmopathy. This clonotype was detected many times. Its target is unknown. Clinical symptoms, serum thyroxine and TRAb, thyroid ultrasound and orbital computed tomography were used for the diagnoses. Out of 8.5 to 10 ml of fresh peripheral blood came the PBMCs. V shed 8 bases and J shed 2 bases, with 14 bases lying between them. The CDR3 sequence is 13 residues long. The V gene's germline CDR1 is DFQATT and CDR2 SNEGSKA (reference sequence). Amplified regions were TCR beta CDR3 sequences from RNA transcripts. HTBI primers were the set used in a first-round RT-PCR of the TCR CDR3. MiXCR, applied by TCRdb to the multiplex PCR reads, yields one record per CDR3 protein. Altogether approximately 630,000 distinct CDR3 sequences are present, around 16% being singletons, with the ten largest covering around 3.9%.

Study findings and constraints: Model predictions of ophthalmopathy came a median approximately 6 months before onset.

The chain combines TRBV20-1 with TRBJ2-3; a weak D match, TRBD1 (5 bases). The clonotype comes from a woman aged 25 to 39 with Graves' hyperthyroidism. The sequencing input was blood. DNA of the CDR3: TGCAGTCATGACACAGGATTCACAGATACGCAGTATTTT. Its translation: CSHDTGFTDTQYF.